These 26 T cell receptor beta chains originate from one sample sequenced in a study of blood T cell repertoires in COVID-19. Clones were read by immunoSEQ multiplex PCR, and TCRdb kept only the in-frame ones, dropping some. The sample consists of approximately 260,000 clones, around 81% of them appearing once. The sequenced sample consisted of PBMCs or T cells enriched from blood (not recorded which). These receptors originate from a man aged 50-60 years who had recovered from COVID-19.

This chain uses TRBV5-4 with TRBJ2-7; tentatively, D is TRBD2 (5 bases). The V gene's germline CDR1 is SGHNT and CDR2 YYREEE (reference sequence). This CDR3 comprises 16 residues. The ends were cut back, 4 bases at V and 1 base at J, with 18 bases in the middle. The CDR3 DNA reads TGTGCCAGCAGCCACCCCCGAGGGTCGGAGTCCTACGAGCAGTACTTC. This gives the protein CASSHPRGSESYEQYF.

This chain connects TRBV24-1 to TRBJ1-4; 8 nucleotides align to TRBD1. V lost 8 bases, J lost 8 bases, and 18 bases stayed unmatched. Germline values: CDR1 KGHDR, CDR2 SFDVKD. The CDR3 has 17 amino acids. The CDR3 DNA reads TGTGCCACCACCGGATTAGGGGGCGACAGGGGAGGCGAAAAACTGTTTTTT. Translating gives CATTGLGGDRGGEKLFF.

The CDR3 protein is CASSPGGVLLEQYF. CDR3 nucleotides: TGTGCCAGCAGCCCGGGGGGGGTTCTACTAGAGCAGTACTTC. The V gene is TRBV14, the J gene TRBJ2-7; 8 bases are a match to TRBD2. CDR1 SGHDN and CDR2 FVKESK come from the germline V gene. V trimming: 4 bases; J trimming: 7 bases; junction bases outside the gene matches: 9. The CDR3 runs to 14 residues.

This chain joins TRBV25-1 and TRBJ2-1; D might be TRBD1 (5 bases). V lost 1 base and J lost 8, with 6 bases in between. The CDR3 is made up of 12 amino acids. CDR1 MGHDK and CDR2 SYGVNS come from the germline V gene. The CDR3 coding sequence is TGTGCCAGCAGTGAATTCAGGGATGAGCAGTTCTTC. Translated: CASSEFRDEQFF.

V gene TRBV5-1 combines with J gene TRBJ2-7, with TRBD2 matching 8 bases. The CDR3 length is 14 residues. V was clipped by 4 bases and J by 9 bases; unmatched bases: 12. CDR1 and CDR2 (germline): SGHRS, YFSETQ. CDR3 nucleotide sequence: TGCGCCAGCAGCGATGGGGGGACTAGAAATTCGCAGTACTTC. The encoded protein is CASSDGGTRNSQYF.

The rearrangement uses TRBV7-6 and TRBJ1-2, with 8 bases identical to TRBD1. The CDR3 consists of 14 residues. Germline V gene lookup returns CDR1 SGHVS and CDR2 FNYEAQ. The ends lost 5 bases at V and 8 bases at J; junction bases unmatched: 10. CDR3 sequence: CASSPSGQGIGYTF. As DNA, the CDR3 is TGTGCCAGCAGCCCCAGCGGACAGGGCATCGGCTACACCTTC.

The chain links TRBV21-1 to TRBJ2-7; the table names TRBD1, a call not compared with the DNA. TRBV21-1 is termed a pseudogene. The CDR3 is made up of 14 amino acids. This CDR3 reads CASSKEGHTYEQYF. In DNA, the CDR3 is TGTGCCAGCAGCAAAGAGGGACACACCTACGAGCAGTACTTC.

The chain uses TRBV4-1 and TRBJ2-3; 7 positions agree with TRBD2. V shed 0 bases and J 6 bases; nucleotides not matched to a gene: 6. Germline lookup yields CDR1 MGHRA and CDR2 YSYEKL. The CDR3 loop spans 15 amino acids. As DNA, the CDR3 is TGCGCCAGCAGCCAAGAGTGGGAGGGGATGGATACGCAGTATTTT. It codes for CASSQEWEGMDTQYF.

The chain recombines TRBV9 with TRBJ2-1; D ambiguous. The germline V gene has CDR1 SGDLS and CDR2 YYNGEE. CDR3 length: 15 residues. Trimming cost V 1 base and J 2 bases, with 10 bases left between them. This CDR3 reads CASSVPSAAYNEQFF. The CDR3 DNA reads TGTGCCAGCAGCGTACCCAGTGCGGCCTACAATGAGCAGTTCTTC.

By share, this clone ranks as medium-sized. V is TRBV3-1 (or the pseudogene TRBV3-2) and J is TRBJ1-2; 7 bases are shared with TRBD1. V was pared by 4 bases and J by 4 bases, with 6 bases of the junction left unmatched. The germline gives CDR1 LGHDT, CDR2 YNNKEL (reference sequence). The CDR3 runs to 14 residues. The CDR3 protein is CASSPRQGSYGYTF. CDR3 DNA: TGTGCCAGCAGCCCACGACAGGGAAGCTATGGCTACACCTTC.

The chain recombines TRBV6-5 with TRBJ1-2, with D possibly being TRBD1 (6 bases). The CDR3 loop spans 13 amino acids. V shed 2 bases and J shed 8 bases, with 12 bases lying between them. Germline CDR1 and CDR2: MNHEY and SVGAGI. As DNA, the CDR3 is TGTGCCAGCAGTTACGCAGGGGCGCGAGGCTACACCTTC. Encoded protein: CASSYAGARGYTF.

This rearrangement joins TRBV10-2 to TRBJ1-5; D is perhaps TRBD1 (6 bases). This CDR3 has 15 amino acids. Germline CDR1 reads WSHSY; CDR2 reads SAAADI. V dropped 3 bases and J dropped 1 base, with 10 bases sitting between them. The CDR3 region has the DNA TGCGCCAGCAGTGACAGGGGAGTGAGCAATCAGCCCCAGCATTTT. Translating it yields CASSDRGVSNQPQHF.

The J gene is TRBJ1-2, the V gene TRBV19, with TRBD1 as a possible D gene (5 bases). Germline values: CDR1 LNHDA, CDR2 SQIVND (reference sequence). The V end was cut by 4 bases, the J end by 0 bases, with 9 bases between. The CDR3 is 14 amino acids. CDR3 nucleotides: TGTGCCAGTAGTACGACAGCCCCTAACTATGGCTACACCTTC. Translating it yields CASSTTAPNYGYTF.

The V and J genes are TRBV9 and TRBJ1-4, with TRBD1 as a possible D gene (5 bases). V was clipped by 0 bases and J by 0 bases, with 9 bases between them. The CDR3 is 16 residues long. The germline gives CDR1 SGDLS, CDR2 YYNGEE. CDR3 DNA sequence: TGTGCCAGCAGCGTAGCCGCGGGGGCAACTAATGAAAAACTGTTTTTT. This translates into CASSVAAGATNEKLFF.

CDR3 sequence (DNA): TGCGCCAGCAGCCGGGACAGAAACTTAGCAACTAATGAAAAACTGTTTTTT. It encodes CASSRDRNLATNEKLFF. The chain uses TRBV5-1 and TRBJ1-4; 7 nucleotides match TRBD1. Per germline, CDR1 SGHRS and CDR2 YFSETQ. This CDR3 has 17 residues. The trim removed 4 bases at V and 0 bases at J, leaving 9 bases unmatched. Variable domain in full (rest from reference TRBV5-1 and TRBJ1-4): KAGVTQTPRYLIKTRGQQVTLSCSPISGHRSVSWYQQTPGQGLQFLFEYFSETQRNKGNFPGRFSGRQFSNSRSEMNVSTLELGDSALYLCASSRDRNLATNEKLFFGSGTQLSVL.

This clone was seen at least ten times. CDR3 sequence: CASPGDSSYEQYF. CDR3 DNA: TGCGCCAGCCCTGGGGACAGCTCCTACGAGCAGTACTTC. The gene calls are TRBV10-1 and TRBJ2-7, with 7 bases identical to TRBD1. This CDR3 is 13 amino acids long. Germline CDR1 WNHNN, CDR2 SYGVQD (reference sequence). The V and J ends lost 8 bases and 0 bases, in that order; junction bases with no gene match: 4.

The chain joins TRBV27 to TRBJ2-1; D ambiguous. Germline V gene lookup returns CDR1 MNHEY and CDR2 SMNVEV (reference sequence). V was trimmed by 0 bases and J by 7 bases, leaving 13 bases between them. The CDR3 has 15 amino acids. The CDR3 DNA sequence: TGTGCCAGCAGTTTATCGTCAGGTGGAATGAATGAGCAGTTCTTC. Amino acids: CASSLSSGGMNEQFF.

The genes are TRBV10-1 and TRBJ2-3; weak D call: TRBD1 (5 bases). Germline V gene sequence: CDR1 WNHNN, CDR2 SYGVQD (reference sequence). Trimming removed 3 bases at V and 7 bases at J, with 14 bases between. This CDR3 has 14 residues. CDR3 region: CASSDWGPPNTQYF. The CDR3 DNA is TGCGCCAGCAGTGATTGGGGCCCCCCAAATACGCAGTATTTT.

The chain is built from TRBV9 and TRBJ1-3; maybe TRBD1 (5 bases). There are 14 residues in the CDR3. Per germline, CDR1 SGDLS and CDR2 YYNGEE. Trimming removed 5 bases from V and 5 bases from J, with 14 bases in between. The CDR3, as DNA: TGTGCCAGCAGTGACGCTGGGGGGAGAAACACCATATATTTT. As protein: CASSDAGGRNTIYF.

V usage is TRBV3-1 (or the pseudogene TRBV3-2) and J usage is TRBJ1-4; D is uncertain. The V gene's germline CDR1 is LGHDT and CDR2 YNNKEL (reference sequence). V gave up 5 bases and J gave up 6 bases, with 7 bases separating them. The CDR3 is made up of 12 amino acids. Here the CDR3 DNA reads TGTGCCAGCAGCTTTACAGATGAAAAACTGTTTTTT. Translating it yields CASSFTDEKLFF.

The chain couples TRBV5-1 to TRBJ1-2; D possibly corresponds to TRBD1 (5 bases). The CDR3 is made up of 14 amino acids. The V end was cut by 3 bases, the J end by 4 bases, with 13 bases between. Germline CDR1 is SGHRS and CDR2 is YFSETQ. The CDR3 nucleotides are TGCGCCAGCAGCTCTAACCAGGGCCTCTATGGCTACACCTTC. Translated: CASSSNQGLYGYTF.

The chain recombines TRBV21-1 with TRBJ2-5; the DNA was not used to check the table's D call, TRBD1. TRBV21-1 is an annotated pseudogene. The length of the CDR3 is 16 residues. The CDR3 region is CASSLAGGFCQETQYF. CDR3 DNA: TGTGCCAGCAGCTTGGCAGGGGGATTTTGTCAAGAGACCCAGTACTTC.

On this clone itself: Sequence at one end of the junction differs from germline and may be a read error. J is TRBJ2-1 and V is TRBV7-7, with 8 bases identical to TRBD2. The CDR3 totals 15 residues. CDR1 and CDR2 from the germline V gene are SSHAT and FNYEAQ (reference sequence). As DNA, the CDR3 is TGTGCTAGCAGCTTTGGCCTAGCGGGTAACAATGAGCAGTTCTTC. Translating gives CASSFGLAGNNEQFF. The complete variable domain, with remaining parts taken from reference TRBV7-7 and TRBJ2-1, reads GAGVSQSPRYKVTKRGQDVTLRCDPISSHATLYWYQQALGQGPEFLTYFNYEAQPDKSGLPSDRFSAERPEGSISTLTIQRTEQRDSAMYRCASSFGLAGNNEQFFGPGTRLTVL.

This chain joins TRBV5-4 and TRBJ1-1; 10 bases align to TRBD1. This CDR3 spans 16 amino acids. Trimming at V came to 4 bases and at J to 0 bases, leaving 6 bases not matched to a gene. Looked up from germline, CDR1 is SGHNT and CDR2 is YYREEE (reference sequence). CDR3 DNA sequence: TGTGCCAGCAGCCAGGACAGGGGGAGCATGAACACTGAAGCTTTCTTT. This gives the protein CASSQDRGSMNTEAFF.

This clone was counted once. The V and J genes are TRBV19 and TRBJ2-7, with TRBD2 identical over 8 bases. This CDR3 has 13 residues. With V trimmed by 6 bases and J by 3 bases, 4 bases remained unmatched. The germline CDR1 and CDR2 sequences are LNHDA and SQIVND (reference sequence). As DNA, the CDR3 is TGTGCCAGTAGCCCCGGGGGGGGCTACGAGCAGTACTTC. This encodes CASSPGGGYEQYF.

The V call is TRBV7-3, the J call TRBJ2-7; TRBD2 is a possible D gene (6 bases). The CDR3 covers 12 residues. CDR1 is SGHTA and CDR2 is FQGTGA in the germline V gene. Deletions cut 5 bases from V and 6 bases from J, with 11 bases between. In DNA, the CDR3 is TGTGCCAGCAGCCCATACGGGGGCGAGCAGTACTTC. As protein: CASSPYGGEQYF.